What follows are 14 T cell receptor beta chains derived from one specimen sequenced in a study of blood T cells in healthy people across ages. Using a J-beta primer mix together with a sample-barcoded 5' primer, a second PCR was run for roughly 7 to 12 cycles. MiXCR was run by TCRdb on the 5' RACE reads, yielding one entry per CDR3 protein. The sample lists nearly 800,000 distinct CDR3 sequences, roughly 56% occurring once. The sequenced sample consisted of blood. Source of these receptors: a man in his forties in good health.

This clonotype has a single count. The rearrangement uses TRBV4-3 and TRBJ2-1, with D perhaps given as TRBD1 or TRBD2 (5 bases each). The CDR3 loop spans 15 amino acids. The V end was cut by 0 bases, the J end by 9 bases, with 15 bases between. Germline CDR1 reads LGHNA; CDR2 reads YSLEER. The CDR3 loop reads CASSQETLDGAEQFF. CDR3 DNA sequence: TGCGCCAGCAGCCAAGAGACGCTCGACGGGGCTGAGCAGTTCTTC.

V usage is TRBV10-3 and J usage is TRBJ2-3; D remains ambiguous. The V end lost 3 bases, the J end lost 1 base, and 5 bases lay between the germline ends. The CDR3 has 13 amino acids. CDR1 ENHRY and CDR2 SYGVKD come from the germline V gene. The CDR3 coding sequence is TGTGCCATCAGTGACGTTGGCACAGATACGCAGTATTTT. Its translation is CAISDVGTDTQYF.

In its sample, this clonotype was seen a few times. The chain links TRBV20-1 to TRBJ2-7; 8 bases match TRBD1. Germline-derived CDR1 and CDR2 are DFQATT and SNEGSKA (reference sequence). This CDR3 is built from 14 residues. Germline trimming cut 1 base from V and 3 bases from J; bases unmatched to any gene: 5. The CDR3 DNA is TGCAGTGCTAGAGCGACAGGGGAAGTCTACGAGCAGTACTTC. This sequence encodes CSARATGEVYEQYF.

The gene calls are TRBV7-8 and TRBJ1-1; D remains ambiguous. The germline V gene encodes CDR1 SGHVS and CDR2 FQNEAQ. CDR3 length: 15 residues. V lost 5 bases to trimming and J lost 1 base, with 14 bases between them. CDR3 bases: TGTGCCAGCAGCCAACGGAGATTTAAGAACACTGAAGCTTTCTTT. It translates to CASSQRRFKNTEAFF.

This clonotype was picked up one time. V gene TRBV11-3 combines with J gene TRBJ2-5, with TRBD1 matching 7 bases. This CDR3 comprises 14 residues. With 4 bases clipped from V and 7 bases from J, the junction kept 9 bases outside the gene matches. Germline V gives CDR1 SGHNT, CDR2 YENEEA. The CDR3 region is CASSSSTGPGTQYF. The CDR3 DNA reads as TGTGCCAGCAGCTCCTCGACAGGGCCGGGGACCCAGTACTTC.

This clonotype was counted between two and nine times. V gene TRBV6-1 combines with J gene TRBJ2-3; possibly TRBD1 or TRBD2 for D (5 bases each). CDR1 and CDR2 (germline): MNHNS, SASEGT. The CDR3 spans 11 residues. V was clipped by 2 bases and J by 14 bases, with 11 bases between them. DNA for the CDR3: TGTGCCAGCAGTGAAAAACTTGGGACGTATTTT. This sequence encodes CASSEKLGTYF.

CDR3 sequence reads: CASSSGLAGVHQETQYF. The DNA of the CDR3 is TGTGCCAGCAGCTCGGGACTAGCGGGGGTCCACCAAGAGACCCAGTACTTC. The chain employs TRBV7-3 and TRBJ2-5; 14 bases fit TRBD2. The CDR3 loop spans 17 amino acids. Losses at the gene ends were 4 bases for V and 0 bases for J; bases not matched to a gene: 4. CDR1 and CDR2 (germline): SGHTA, FQGTGA. Full variable domain (missing parts from reference TRBV7-3 and TRBJ2-5): GAGVSQTPSNKVTEKGKYVELRCDPISGHTALYWYRQSLGQGPEFLIYFQGTGAADDSGLPNDRFFAVRPEGSVSTLKIQRTERGDSAVYLCASSSGLAGVHQETQYFGPGTRLLVL.

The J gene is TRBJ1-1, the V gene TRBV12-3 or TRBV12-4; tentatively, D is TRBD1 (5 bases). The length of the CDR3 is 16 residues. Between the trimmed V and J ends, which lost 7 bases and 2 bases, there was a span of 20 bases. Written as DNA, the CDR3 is TGTGCCAGCAACCTTGGGGACGACCGAATCAACACTGAAGCTTTCTTT. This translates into CASNLGDDRINTEAFF.

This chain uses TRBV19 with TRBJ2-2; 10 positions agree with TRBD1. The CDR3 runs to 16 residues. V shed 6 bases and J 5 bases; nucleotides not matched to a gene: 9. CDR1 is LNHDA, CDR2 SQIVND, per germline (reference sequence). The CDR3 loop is CASSNGQGVWTGELFF. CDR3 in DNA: TGTGCCAGTAGCAATGGACAGGGGGTCTGGACCGGGGAGCTGTTTTTT.

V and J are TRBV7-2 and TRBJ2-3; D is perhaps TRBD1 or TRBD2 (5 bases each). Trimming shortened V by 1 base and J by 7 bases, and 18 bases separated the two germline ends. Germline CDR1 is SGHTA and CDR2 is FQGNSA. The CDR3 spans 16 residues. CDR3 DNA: TGTGCCAGCAGCTTAGGGAAGCAGCCAGGGAGAAATACGCAGTATTTT. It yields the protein CASSLGKQPGRNTQYF.

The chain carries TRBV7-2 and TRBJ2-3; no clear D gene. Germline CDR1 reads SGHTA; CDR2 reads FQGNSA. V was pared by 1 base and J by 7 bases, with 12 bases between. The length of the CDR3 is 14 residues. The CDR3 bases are TGTGCCAGCAGCTTAGGAGGTAGTGACAATACGCAGTATTTT. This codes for CASSLGGSDNTQYF.

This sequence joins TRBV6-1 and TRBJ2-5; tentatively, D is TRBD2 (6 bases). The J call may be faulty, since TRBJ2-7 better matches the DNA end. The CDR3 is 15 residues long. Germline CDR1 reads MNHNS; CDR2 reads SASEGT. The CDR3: CASSEVYGGSYEQYF. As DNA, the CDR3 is TGTGCCAGCAGTGAAGTTTATGGGGGGTCCTACGAGCAGTACTTC.

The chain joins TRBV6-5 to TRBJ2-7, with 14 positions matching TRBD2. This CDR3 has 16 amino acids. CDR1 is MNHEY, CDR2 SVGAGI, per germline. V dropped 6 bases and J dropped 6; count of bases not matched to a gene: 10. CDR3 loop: CASSYRLAGGPIEQYF. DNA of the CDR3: TGTGCCAGCAGCTACCGACTAGCGGGAGGGCCTATCGAGCAGTACTTC.

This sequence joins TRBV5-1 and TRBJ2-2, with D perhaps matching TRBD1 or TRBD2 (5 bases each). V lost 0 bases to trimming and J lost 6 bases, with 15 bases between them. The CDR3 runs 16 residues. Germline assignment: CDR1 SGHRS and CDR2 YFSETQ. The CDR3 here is CASSLVGTAGAGELFF. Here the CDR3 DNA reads TGCGCCAGCAGCTTGGTAGGGACCGCCGGGGCCGGGGAGCTGTTTTTT.